The sequence of this T cell receptor beta chain was determined in a study of blood T cells in healthy people across ages. In germline, CDR1 is MGHRA, CDR2 YSYEKL. The CDR3 has 15 residues. Trimming took 1 base from V and 4 from J; bases not matched to a gene: 4. With a J-beta primer mix and a sample-barcoded 5' primer, a second PCR ran 7 to 11 cycles. TCRdb passed the 5' RACE reads through MiXCR, listing each CDR3 protein once. This sample has some 1.7 million distinct CDR3 sequences, with under 30% found just once. The chain carries TRBV4-1 and TRBJ2-5, with 9 bases matching TRBD1. This TCR was recovered from a woman aged 30 to 39 in good health. Material: blood. This CDR3 reads CASSQAGTGLETQYF. CDR3 nucleotides: TGCGCCAGCAGCCAAGCCGGGACAGGGTTAGAGACCCAGTACTTC.